The sequence of this TCR beta chain was determined in a study of T cells in Graves' hyperthyroidism and ophthalmopathy. Study-level results: The blood repertoire included most of the expanded thyroid clonotypes above 0.001.

This clonotype was seen at least ten times. Its antigen is as yet unknown. Exclusion of a patient resulted from uncontrolled infection, other autoimmune disease, pregnancy or lactation. Blood was obtained at the first hyperthyroidism diagnosis, which preceded any ophthalmopathy symptoms. Template material for amplifying TCR beta CDR3 regions consisted of RNA transcripts. Researchers ran a first-round RT-PCR on the TCR CDR3 using the HTBI primer set. TCRdb passed the multiplex PCR reads through MiXCR, listing each CDR3 protein once. The sample lists approximately 400,000 distinct CDR3 sequences, approximately 12% occurring once. The receptor was derived from a man aged 25-40 years with Graves' hyperthyroidism that later progressed to Graves' ophthalmopathy. The sequenced sample consisted of blood.

CDR3 bases: TGTGCCAGCAGTTTAGGAGATACGCAGTATTTT. Translating it yields CASSLGDTQYF. The chain carries TRBV12-3 or TRBV12-4 and TRBJ2-3; D gene ambiguous. The CDR3 has 11 residues. Between the trimmed V and J ends, which lost 1 base and 5 bases, there was a span of 1 base.